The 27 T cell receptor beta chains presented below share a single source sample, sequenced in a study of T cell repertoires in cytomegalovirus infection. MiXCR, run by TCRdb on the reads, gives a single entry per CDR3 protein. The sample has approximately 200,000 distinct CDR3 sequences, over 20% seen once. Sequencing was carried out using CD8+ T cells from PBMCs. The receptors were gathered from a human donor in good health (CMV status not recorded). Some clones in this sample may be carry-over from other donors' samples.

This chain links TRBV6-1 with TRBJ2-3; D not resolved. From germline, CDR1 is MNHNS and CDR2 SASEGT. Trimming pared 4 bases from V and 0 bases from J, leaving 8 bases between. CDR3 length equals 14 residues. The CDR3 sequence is CASSGWASTDTQYF. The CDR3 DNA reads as TGTGCCAGCAGTGGGTGGGCGAGCACAGATACGCAGTATTTT.

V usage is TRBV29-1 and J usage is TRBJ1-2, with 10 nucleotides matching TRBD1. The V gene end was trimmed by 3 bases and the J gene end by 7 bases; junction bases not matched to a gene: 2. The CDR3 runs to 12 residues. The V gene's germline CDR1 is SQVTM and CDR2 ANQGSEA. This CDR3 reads CSVEGTGVGYTF. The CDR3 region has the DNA TGCAGCGTTGAGGGGACAGGGGTTGGCTACACCTTC.

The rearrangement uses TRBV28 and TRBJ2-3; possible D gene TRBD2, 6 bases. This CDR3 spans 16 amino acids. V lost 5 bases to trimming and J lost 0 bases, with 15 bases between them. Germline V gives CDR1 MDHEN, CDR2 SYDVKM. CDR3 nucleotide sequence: TGTGCCAGCAGTCCCCCTAGCGTTGGGAGCACAGATACGCAGTATTTT. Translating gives CASSPPSVGSTDTQYF. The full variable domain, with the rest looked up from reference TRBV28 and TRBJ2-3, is DVKVTQSSRYLVKRTGEKVFLECVQDMDHENMFWYRQDPGLGLRLIYFSYDVKMKEKGDIPEGYSVSREKKERFSLILESASTNQTSMYLCASSPPSVGSTDTQYFGPGTRLTVL.

Here the CDR3 reads CSVEVLVGELFF. CDR3 sequence (DNA): TGCAGCGTTGAAGTTCTAGTCGGGGAGCTGTTTTTT. The chain recombines TRBV29-1 with TRBJ2-2; D not certain. This CDR3 is built from 12 residues. V lost 1 base, J lost 7 bases, and 7 bases lay in between. Germline CDR1 is SQVTM and CDR2 is ANQGSEA.

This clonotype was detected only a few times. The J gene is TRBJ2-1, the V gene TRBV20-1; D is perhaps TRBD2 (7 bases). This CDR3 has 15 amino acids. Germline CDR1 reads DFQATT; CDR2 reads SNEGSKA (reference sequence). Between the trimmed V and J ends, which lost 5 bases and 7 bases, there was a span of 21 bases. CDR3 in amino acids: CSALGGGGKGNEQFF. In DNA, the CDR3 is TGCAGTGCTCTTGGGGGCGGGGGTAAGGGGAATGAGCAGTTCTTC.

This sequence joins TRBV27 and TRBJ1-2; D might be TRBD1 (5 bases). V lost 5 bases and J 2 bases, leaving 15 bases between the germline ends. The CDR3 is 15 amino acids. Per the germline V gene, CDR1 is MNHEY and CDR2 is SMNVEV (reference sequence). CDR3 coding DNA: TGTGCCAGCAGTCCTCGGGGGAGCACCAACTATGGCTACACCTTC. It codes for CASSPRGSTNYGYTF.

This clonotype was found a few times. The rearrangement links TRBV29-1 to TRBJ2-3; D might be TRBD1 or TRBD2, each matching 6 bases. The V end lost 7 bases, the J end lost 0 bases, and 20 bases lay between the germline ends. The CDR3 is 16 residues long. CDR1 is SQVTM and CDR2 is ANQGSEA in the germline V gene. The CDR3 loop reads CSAPRRGVTSTDTQYF. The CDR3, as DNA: TGCAGCGCTCCCAGGAGGGGGGTTACTAGCACAGATACGCAGTATTTT.

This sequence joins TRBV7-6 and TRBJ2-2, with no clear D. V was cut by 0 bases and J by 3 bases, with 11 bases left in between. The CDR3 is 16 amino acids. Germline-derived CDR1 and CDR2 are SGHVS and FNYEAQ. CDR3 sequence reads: CASSLATRPYTGELFF. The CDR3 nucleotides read TGTGCCAGCAGCTTAGCTACCAGGCCATACACCGGGGAGCTGTTTTTT. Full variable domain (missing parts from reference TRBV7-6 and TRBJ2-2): GAGVSQSPRYKVTKRGQDVALRCDPISGHVSLYWYRQALGQGPEFLTYFNYEAQQDKSGLPNDRFSAERPEGSISTLTIQRTEQRDSAMYRCASSLATRPYTGELFFGEGSRLTVL.

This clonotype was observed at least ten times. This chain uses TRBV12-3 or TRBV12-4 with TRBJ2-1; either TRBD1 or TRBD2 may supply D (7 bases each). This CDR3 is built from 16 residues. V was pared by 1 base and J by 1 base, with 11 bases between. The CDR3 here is CASSLGQGGSYNEQFF. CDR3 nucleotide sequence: TGTGCCAGCAGTTTAGGACAGGGAGGGTCCTACAATGAGCAGTTCTTC.

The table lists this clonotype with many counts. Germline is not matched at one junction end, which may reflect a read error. In nucleotides, the CDR3 is TGTGCCAGCACTTTAGGTGGTTTTTCACCCCTCCACTTT. Translating gives CASTLGGFSPLHF. V and J are TRBV28 and TRBJ1-6; D call uncertain. This CDR3 contains 13 residues. Germline V gives CDR1 MDHEN, CDR2 SYDVKM.

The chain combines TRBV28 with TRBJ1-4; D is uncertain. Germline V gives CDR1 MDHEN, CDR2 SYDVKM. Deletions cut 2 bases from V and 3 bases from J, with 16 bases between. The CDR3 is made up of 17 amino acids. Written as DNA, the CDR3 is TGTGCCAGCAGTTTAGTTGTAGATTCGAACCCTAATGAAAAACTGTTTTTT. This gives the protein CASSLVVDSNPNEKLFF.

The CDR3 here is CASSAGPLYGYTF. The DNA of the CDR3 is TGTGCCAGCAGTGCCGGTCCTCTATATGGCTACACCTTC. The chain carries TRBV6-4 and TRBJ1-2, with D unclear. Germline lookup yields CDR1 MRHNA and CDR2 SNTAGT. Trimming stripped 4 bases from V and 5 bases from J, with 11 bases between. The CDR3 contains 13 residues.

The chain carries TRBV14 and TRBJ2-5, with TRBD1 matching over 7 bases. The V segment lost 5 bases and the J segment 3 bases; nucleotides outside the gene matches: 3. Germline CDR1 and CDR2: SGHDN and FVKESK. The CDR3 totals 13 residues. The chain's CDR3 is CASSLTGKETQYF. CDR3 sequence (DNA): TGTGCCAGCAGCTTGACAGGGAAAGAGACCCAGTACTTC.

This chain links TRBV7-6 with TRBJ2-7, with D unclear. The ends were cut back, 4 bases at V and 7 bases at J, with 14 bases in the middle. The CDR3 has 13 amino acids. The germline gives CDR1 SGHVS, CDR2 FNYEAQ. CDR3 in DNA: TGTGCCAGCAGCTGGACCGATTTGGGGGAGCAGTACTTC. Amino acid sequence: CASSWTDLGEQYF.

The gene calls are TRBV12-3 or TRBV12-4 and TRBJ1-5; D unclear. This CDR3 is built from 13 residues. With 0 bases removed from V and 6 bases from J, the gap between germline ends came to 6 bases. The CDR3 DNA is TGTGCCAGCAGTTTAGCGGCTAGTCAGCCCCAGCATTTT. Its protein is CASSLAASQPQHF.

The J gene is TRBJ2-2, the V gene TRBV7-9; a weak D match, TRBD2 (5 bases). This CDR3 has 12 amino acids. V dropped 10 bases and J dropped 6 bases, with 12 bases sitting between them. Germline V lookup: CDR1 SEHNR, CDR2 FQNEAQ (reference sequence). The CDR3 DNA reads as TGTGCCAACGGACTGGATTCCGGGGAGCTGTTTTTT. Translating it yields CANGLDSGELFF. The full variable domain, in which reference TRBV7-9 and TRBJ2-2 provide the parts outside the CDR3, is DTGVSQNPRHKITKRGQNVTFRCDPISEHNRLYWYRQTLGQGPEFLTYFQNEAQLEKSRLLSDRFSAERPKGSFSTLEIQRTEQGDSAMYLCANGLDSGELFFGEGSRLTVL.

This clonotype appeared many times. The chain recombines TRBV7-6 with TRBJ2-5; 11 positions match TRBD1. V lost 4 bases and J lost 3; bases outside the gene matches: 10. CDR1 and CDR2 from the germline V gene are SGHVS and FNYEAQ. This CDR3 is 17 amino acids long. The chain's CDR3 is CASSSAGTGGPKETQYF. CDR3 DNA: TGTGCCAGCAGCTCAGCCGGGACAGGGGGTCCAAAAGAGACCCAGTACTTC.

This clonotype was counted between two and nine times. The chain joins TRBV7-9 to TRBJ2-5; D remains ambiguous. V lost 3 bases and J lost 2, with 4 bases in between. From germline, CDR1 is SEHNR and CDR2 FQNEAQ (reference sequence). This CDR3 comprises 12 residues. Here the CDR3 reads CASSLHQETQYF. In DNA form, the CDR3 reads TGTGCCAGCAGCTTGCATCAAGAGACCCAGTACTTC.

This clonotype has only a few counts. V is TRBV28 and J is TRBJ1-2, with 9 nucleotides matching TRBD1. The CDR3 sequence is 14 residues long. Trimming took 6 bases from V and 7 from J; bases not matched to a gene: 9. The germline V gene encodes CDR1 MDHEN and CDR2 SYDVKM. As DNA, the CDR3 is TGTGCCAGCAGCTCACCGGGACAGGGAGCTGGCTACACCTTC. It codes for CASSSPGQGAGYTF.

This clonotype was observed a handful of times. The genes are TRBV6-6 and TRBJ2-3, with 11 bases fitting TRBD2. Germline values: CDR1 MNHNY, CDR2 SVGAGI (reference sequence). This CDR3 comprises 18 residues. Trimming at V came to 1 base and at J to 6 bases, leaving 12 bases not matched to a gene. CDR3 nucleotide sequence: TGTGCCAGCAGTTACTTCCCACGGACTAGCGGGCCGGGGGATACGCAGTATTTT. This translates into CASSYFPRTSGPGDTQYF.

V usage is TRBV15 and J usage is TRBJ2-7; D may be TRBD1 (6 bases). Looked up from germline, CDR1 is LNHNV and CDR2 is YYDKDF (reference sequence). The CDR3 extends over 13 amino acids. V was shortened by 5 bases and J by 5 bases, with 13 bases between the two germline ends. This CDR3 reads CATSGVHRDEQYF. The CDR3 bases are TGTGCCACCAGCGGAGTTCACAGGGACGAGCAGTACTTC.

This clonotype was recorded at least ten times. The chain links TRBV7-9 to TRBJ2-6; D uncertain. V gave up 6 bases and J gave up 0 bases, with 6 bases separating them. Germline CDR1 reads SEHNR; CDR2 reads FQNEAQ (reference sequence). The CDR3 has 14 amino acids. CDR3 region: CASRETSGANVLTF. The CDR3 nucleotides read TGTGCCAGCAGAGAGACCTCTGGGGCCAACGTCCTGACTTTC.

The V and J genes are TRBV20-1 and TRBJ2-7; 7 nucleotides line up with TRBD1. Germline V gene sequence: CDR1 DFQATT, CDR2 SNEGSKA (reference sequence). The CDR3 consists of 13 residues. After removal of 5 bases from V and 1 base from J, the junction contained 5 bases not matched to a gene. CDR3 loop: CSASRDRSYEQYF. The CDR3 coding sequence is TGCAGTGCTTCCCGGGACAGATCCTACGAGCAGTACTTC.

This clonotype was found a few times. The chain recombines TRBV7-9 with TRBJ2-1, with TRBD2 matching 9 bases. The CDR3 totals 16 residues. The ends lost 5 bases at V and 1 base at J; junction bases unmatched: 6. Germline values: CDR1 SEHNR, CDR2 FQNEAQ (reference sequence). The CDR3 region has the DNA TGTGCCAGCAGCCCAGATAGCGGGGGATCCTACAATGAGCAGTTCTTC. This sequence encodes CASSPDSGGSYNEQFF.

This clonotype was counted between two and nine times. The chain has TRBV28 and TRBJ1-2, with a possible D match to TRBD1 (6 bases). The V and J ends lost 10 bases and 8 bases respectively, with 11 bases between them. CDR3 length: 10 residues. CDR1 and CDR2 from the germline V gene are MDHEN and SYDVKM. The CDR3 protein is CATLGQGYTF. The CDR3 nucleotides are TGTGCCACCCTCGGACAGGGCTACACCTTC.

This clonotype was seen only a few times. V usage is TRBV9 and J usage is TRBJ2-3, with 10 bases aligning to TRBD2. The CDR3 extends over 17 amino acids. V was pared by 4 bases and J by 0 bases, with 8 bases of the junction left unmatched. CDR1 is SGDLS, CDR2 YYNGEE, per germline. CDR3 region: CASSRPTSGESTDTQYF. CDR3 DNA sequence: TGTGCCAGCAGCCGCCCAACTAGCGGGGAGAGCACAGATACGCAGTATTTT.

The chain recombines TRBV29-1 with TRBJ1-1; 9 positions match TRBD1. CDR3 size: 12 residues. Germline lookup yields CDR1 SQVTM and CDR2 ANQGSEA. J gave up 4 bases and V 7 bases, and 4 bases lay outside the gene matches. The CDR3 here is CSAGQGLTEAFF. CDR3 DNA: TGCAGCGCGGGACAGGGCCTCACTGAAGCTTTCTTT.